This TCR beta chain was found in a study of blood T cell repertoires in COVID-19. Some clones are missing from TCRdb's copy, which holds only in-frame ones; the method was immunoSEQ multiplex PCR. The data hold a few hundred thousand clones, with 85% to 90% observed a single time. Donors in Cohort 3 who had recovered were those with two negative PCRs, healthcare professional clearance, or resolution of their symptoms. Deletions cut 2 bases from V and 8 bases from J, with 12 bases between. The germline V gene encodes CDR1 ENHRY and CDR2 SYGVKD. This CDR3 is 13 amino acids long. Sequencing was performed on PBMCs or T cells enriched from blood (not recorded which). The sequence derives from a man aged 30-40 years who had recovered from COVID-19. The V gene is TRBV10-3, the J gene TRBJ1-2; tentative D call: TRBD1 (5 bases). The CDR3 is CAISEESGRGYTF. The CDR3 coding sequence is TGTGCCATCAGTGAGGAGTCAGGGCGAGGCTACACCTTC.